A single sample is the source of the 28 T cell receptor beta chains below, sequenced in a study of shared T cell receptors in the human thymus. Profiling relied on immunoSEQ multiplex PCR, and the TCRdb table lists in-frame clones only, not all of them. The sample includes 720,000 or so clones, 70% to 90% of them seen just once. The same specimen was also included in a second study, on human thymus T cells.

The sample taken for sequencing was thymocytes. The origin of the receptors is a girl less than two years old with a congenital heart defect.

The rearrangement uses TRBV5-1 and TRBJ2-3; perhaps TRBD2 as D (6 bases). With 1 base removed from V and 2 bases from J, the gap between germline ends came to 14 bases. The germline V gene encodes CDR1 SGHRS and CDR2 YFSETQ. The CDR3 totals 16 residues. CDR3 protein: CASSLPRWGVTDTQYF. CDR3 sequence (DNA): TGCGCCAGCAGCTTGCCTCGCTGGGGGGTCACAGATACGCAGTATTTT.

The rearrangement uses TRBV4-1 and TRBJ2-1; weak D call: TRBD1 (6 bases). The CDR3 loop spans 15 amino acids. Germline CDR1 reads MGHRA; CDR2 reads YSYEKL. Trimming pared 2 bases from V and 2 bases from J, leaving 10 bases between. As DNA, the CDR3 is TGCGCCAGCAGCCAAAGACAGGTCACCTACAATGAGCAGTTCTTC. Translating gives CASSQRQVTYNEQFF.

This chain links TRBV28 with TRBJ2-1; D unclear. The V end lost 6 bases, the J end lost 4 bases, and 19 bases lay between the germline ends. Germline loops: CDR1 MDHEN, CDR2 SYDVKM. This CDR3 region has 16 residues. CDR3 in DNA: TGTGCCAGCAGGTTGTGTGGCTCCACCCTGTACAATGAGCAGTTCTTC. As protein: CASRLCGSTLYNEQFF.

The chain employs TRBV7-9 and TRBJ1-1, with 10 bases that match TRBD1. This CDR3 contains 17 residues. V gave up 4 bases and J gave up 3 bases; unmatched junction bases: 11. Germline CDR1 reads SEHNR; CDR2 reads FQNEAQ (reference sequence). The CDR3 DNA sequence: TGTGCCAGCAGCTACATTGAATGGGACAGGGGATACACTGAAGCTTTCTTT. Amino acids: CASSYIEWDRGYTEAFF.

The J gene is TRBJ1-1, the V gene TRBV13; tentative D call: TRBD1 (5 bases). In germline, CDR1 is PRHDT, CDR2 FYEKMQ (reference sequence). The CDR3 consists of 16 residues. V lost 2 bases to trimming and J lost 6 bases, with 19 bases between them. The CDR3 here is CASSLHGRQGSAEAFF. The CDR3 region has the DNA TGTGCCAGCAGCTTACATGGGAGGCAGGGAAGCGCTGAAGCTTTCTTT.

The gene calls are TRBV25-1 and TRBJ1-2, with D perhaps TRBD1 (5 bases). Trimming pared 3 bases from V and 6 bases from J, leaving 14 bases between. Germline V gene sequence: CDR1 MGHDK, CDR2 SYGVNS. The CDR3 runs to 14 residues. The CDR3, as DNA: TGTGCCAGCAGTGAGGTCAGGGAAGGAAATGGCTACACCTTC. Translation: CASSEVREGNGYTF.

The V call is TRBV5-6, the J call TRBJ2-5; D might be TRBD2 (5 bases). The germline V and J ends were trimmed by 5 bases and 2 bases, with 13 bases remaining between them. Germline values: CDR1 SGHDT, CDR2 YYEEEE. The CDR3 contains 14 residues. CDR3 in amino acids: CASSPGLQQETQYF. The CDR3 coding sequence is TGTGCCAGCAGTCCTGGACTTCAACAAGAGACCCAGTACTTC.

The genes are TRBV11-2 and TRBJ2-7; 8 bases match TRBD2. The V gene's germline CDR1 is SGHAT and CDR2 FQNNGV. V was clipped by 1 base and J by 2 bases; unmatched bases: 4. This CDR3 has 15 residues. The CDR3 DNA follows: TGTGCCAGCAGCTTAGTTCCGGGGGGGACCTACGAGCAGTACTTC. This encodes CASSLVPGGTYEQYF.

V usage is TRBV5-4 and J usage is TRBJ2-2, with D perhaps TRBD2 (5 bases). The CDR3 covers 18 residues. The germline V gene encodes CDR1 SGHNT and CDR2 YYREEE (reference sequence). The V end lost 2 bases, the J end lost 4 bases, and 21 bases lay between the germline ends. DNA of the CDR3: TGTGCCAGCAGCTTTATTTCGGGGAAGTCCCTCTCCACCGGGGAGCTGTTTTTT. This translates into CASSFISGKSLSTGELFF.

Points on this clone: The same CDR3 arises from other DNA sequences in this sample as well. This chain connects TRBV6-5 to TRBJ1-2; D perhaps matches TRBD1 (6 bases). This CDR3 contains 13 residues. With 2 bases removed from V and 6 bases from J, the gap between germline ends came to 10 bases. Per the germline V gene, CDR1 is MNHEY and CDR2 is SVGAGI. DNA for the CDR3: TGTGCCAGCAGTTACAGCACAGGGAATGGCTACACCTTC. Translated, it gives CASSYSTGNGYTF.

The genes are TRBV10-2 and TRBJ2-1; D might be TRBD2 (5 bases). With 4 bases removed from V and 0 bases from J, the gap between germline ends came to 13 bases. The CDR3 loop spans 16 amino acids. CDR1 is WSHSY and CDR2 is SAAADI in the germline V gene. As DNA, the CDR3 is TGCGCCAGCAGTGGGGAGTACAGTACCTCCTACAATGAGCAGTTCTTC. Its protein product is CASSGEYSTSYNEQFF.

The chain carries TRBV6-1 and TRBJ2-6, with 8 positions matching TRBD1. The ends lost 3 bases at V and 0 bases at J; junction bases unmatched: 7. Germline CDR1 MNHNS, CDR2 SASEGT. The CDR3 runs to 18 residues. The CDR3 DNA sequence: TGTGCCAGCAGTGACCGGGACAGGTCATACTCTGGGGCCAACGTCCTGACTTTC. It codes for CASSDRDRSYSGANVLTF.

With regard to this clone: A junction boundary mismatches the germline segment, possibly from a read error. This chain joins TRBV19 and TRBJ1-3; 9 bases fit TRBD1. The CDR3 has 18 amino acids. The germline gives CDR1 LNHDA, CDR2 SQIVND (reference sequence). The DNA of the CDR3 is TGTGCCAGTAGTGTCCCGGGACAGGGAACCTACTCTGGAAGCACCATATATTTT. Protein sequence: CASSVPGQGTYSGSTIYF.

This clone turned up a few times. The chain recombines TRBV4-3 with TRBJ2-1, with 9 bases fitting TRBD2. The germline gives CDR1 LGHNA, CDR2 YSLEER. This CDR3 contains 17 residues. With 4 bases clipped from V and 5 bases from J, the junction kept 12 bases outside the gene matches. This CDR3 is CASSRILKSGGHNEQFF. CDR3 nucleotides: TGCGCCAGCAGCCGAATCCTGAAAAGCGGGGGGCACAATGAGCAGTTCTTC.

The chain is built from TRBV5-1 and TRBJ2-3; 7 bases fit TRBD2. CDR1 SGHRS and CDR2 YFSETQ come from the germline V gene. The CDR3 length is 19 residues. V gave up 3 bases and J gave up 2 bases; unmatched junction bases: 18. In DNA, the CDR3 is TGCGCCAGCAGCTCCCTCGGAGGCGTTCGGGGGGTCCACACAGATACGCAGTATTTT. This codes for CASSSLGGVRGVHTDTQYF.

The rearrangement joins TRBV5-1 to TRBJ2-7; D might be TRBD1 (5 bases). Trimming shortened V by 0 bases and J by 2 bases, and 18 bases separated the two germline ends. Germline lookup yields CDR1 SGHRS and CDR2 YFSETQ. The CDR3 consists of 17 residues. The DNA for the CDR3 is TGCGCCAGCAGCTTGGAGAGAGGCAGGGATGGACCCTACGAGCAGTACTTC. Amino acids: CASSLERGRDGPYEQYF.

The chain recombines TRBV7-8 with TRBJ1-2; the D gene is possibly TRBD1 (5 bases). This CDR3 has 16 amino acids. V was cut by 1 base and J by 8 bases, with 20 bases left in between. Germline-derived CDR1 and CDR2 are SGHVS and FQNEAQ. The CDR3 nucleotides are TGTGCCAGCAGCTTAGGGATCCTGGGAGGGGTGTCAGGCTACACCTTC. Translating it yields CASSLGILGGVSGYTF.

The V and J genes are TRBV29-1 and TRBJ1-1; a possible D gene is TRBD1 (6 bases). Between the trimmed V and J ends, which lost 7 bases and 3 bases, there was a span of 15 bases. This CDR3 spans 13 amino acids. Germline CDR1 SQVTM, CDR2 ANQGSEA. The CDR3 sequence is CSGNREGDTEAFF. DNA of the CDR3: TGCAGCGGTAACAGGGAGGGGGACACTGAAGCTTTCTTT.

CDR3 region: CASTQGGGYTF. In DNA, the CDR3 is TGTGCCAGCACCCAGGGGGGAGGCTACACCTTC. The rearrangement joins TRBV28 to TRBJ1-2; 7 nucleotides agree with TRBD1. The trim removed 7 bases at V and 8 bases at J, leaving 4 bases unmatched. CDR1 and CDR2 from the germline V gene are MDHEN and SYDVKM. The CDR3 totals 11 residues.

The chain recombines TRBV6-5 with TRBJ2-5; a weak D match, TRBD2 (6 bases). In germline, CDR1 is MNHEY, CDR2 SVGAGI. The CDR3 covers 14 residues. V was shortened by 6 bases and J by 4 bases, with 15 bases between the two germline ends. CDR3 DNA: TGTGCCAGCAGGGGGGGACTCCCCCCAGAGACCCAGTACTTC. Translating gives CASRGGLPPETQYF.

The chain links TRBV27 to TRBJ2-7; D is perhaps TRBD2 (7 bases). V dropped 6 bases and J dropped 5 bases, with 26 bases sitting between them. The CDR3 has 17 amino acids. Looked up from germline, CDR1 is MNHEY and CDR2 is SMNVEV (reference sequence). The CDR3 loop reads CASRDAQGGRERHEQYF. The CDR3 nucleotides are TGTGCCAGCAGGGATGCCCAAGGGGGGAGGGAGAGGCACGAGCAGTACTTC.

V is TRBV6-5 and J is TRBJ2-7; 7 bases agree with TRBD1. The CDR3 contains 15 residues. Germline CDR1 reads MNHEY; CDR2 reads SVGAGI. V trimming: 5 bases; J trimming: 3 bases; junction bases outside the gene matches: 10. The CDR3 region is CASSQQGGDSYEQYF. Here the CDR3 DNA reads TGTGCCAGCAGTCAACAAGGGGGCGACAGCTACGAGCAGTACTTC.

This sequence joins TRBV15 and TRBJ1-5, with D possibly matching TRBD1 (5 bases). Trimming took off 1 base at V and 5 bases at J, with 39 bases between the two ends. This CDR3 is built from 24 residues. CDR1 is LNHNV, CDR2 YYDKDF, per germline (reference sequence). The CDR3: CATSRVLVGGRIGVTGPGYQPQHF. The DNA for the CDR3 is TGTGCCACCAGCAGAGTACTGGTGGGAGGTCGAATAGGGGTTACGGGTCCCGGATATCAGCCCCAGCATTTT.

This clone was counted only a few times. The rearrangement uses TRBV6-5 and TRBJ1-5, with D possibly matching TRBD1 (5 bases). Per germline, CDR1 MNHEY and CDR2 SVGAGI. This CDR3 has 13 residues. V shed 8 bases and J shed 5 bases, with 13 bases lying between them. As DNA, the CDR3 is TGTGCCAGCGGGGCAACCCCGGATCAGCCCCAGCATTTT. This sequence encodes CASGATPDQPQHF.

CDR3 sequence: CASRHSGPAFF. In DNA, the CDR3 is TGTGCCAGCAGACACAGTGGGCCCGCTTTCTTT. The rearrangement links TRBV7-2 to TRBJ1-1; D is unclear. Germline CDR1 reads SGHTA; CDR2 reads FQGNSA. The V and J ends lost 6 bases and 11 bases respectively, with 13 bases between them. The CDR3 consists of 11 residues.

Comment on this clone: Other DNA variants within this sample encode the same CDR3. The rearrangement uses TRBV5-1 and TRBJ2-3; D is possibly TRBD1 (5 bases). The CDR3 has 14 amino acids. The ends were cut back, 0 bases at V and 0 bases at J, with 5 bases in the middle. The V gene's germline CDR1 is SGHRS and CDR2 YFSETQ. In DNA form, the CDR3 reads TGCGCCAGCAGCTTGGGACAGAGCACAGATACGCAGTATTTT. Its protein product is CASSLGQSTDTQYF.

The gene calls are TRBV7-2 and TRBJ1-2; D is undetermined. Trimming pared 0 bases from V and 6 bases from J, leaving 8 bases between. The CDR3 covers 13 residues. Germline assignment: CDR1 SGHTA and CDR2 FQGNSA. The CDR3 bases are TGTGCCAGCAGCTTAGCGCTGGAGGATGGCTACACCTTC. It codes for CASSLALEDGYTF.

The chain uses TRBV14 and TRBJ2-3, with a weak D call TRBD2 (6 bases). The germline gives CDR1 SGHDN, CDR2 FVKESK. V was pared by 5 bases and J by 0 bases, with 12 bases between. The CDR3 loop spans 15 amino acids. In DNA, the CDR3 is TGTGCCAGCAGCATTAGCGGCAGTAGCACAGATACGCAGTATTTT. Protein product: CASSISGSSTDTQYF.